Many counts were recorded for the clone carrying this T cell receptor (beta chain). Its specificity is unknown. The V end lost 5 bases, the J end lost 4 bases, and 24 bases lay between the germline ends. The CDR3 loop spans 18 amino acids. This specimen comes from a study of T cell repertoires in cytomegalovirus infection. Study-level background: Public TCR beta signature analysis indicated the presence of both CMV infection and matching HLA type.

TCRdb itself ran the reads through MiXCR, one entry per CDR3 protein. The sample lists around 530,000 distinct CDR3 sequences, 16% occurring once. Study-wide points: Within the response measured ex vivo, HLA-C-restricted CMV-specific TCR beta clonotypes were dominant.

The rearrangement links TRBV12-3 or TRBV12-4 to TRBJ1-5; D gene unclear. Sequences were obtained from CD8+ T cells from PBMCs. This receptor was identified in a human donor in good health (CMV status not recorded). Some clones in this sample may be carry-over from other donors' samples. Here the CDR3 DNA reads TGTGCCAGCAGTCTTCGGGCCCGGATCCGGGCTGATAATCAGCCCCAGCATTTT. It specifies CASSLRARIRADNQPQHF.